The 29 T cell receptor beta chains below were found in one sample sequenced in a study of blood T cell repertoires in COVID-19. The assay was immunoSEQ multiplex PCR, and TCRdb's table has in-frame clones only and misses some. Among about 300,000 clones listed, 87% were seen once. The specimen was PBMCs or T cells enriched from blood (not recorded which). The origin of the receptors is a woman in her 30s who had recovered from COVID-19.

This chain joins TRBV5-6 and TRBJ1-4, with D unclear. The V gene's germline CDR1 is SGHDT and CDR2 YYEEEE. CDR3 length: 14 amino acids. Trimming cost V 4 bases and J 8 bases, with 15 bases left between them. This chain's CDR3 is CASSPDPWEEKLFF. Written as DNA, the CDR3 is TGTGCCAGCAGCCCCGACCCATGGGAGGAAAAACTGTTTTTT.

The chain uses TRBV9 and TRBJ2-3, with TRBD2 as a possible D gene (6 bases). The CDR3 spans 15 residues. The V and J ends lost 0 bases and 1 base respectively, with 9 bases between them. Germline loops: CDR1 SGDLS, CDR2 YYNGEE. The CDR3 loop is CASSVAPGGTDTQYF. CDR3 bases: TGTGCCAGCAGCGTAGCACCGGGAGGCACAGATACGCAGTATTTT. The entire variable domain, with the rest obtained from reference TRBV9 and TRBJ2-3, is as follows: DSGVTQTPKHLITATGQRVTLRCSPRSGDLSVYWYQQSLDQGLQFLIQYYNGEERAKGNILERFSAQQFPDLHSELNLSSLELGDSALYFCASSVAPGGTDTQYFGPGTRLTVL.

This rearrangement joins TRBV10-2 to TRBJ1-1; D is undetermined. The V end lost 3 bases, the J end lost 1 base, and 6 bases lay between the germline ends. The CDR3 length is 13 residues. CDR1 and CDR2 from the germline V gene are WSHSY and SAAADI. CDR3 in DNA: TGCGCCAGCAGTGACCGAGGGAACACTGAAGCTTTCTTT. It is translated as CASSDRGNTEAFF.

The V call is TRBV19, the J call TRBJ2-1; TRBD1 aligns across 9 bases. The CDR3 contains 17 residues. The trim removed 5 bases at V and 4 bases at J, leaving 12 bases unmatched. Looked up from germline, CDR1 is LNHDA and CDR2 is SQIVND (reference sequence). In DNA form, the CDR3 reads TGTGCCAGTAGTGTACGATCCGGGACAGGGATTTACAATGAGCAGTTCTTC. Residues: CASSVRSGTGIYNEQFF.

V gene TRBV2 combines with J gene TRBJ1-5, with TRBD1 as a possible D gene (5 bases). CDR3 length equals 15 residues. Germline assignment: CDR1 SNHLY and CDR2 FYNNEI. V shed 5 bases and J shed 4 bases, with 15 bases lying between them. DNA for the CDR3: TGTGCCAGCAGTTATCAGGGCCTCCCGAATCAGCCCCAGCATTTT. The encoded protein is CASSYQGLPNQPQHF.

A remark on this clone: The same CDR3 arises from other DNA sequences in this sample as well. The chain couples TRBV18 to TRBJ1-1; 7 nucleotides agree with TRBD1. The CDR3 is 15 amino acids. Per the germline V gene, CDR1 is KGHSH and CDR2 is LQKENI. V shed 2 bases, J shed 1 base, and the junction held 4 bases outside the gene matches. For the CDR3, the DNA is TGTGCCAGCTCACCAAGGACAGGAGAGAACACTGAAGCTTTCTTT. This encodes CASSPRTGENTEAFF.

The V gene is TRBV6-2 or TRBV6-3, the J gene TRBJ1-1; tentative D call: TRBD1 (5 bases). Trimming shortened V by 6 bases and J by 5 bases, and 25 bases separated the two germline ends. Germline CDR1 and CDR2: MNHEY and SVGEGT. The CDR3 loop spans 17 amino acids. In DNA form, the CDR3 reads TGTGCCAGCAGCGTCCCCCAGGGAGGCCGAGGTGGAACTGAAGCTTTCTTT. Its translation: CASSVPQGGRGGTEAFF.

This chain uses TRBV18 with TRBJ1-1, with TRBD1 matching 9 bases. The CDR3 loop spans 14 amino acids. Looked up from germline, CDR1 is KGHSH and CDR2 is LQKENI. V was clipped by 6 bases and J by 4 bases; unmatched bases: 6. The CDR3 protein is CASSQGQGSTEAFF. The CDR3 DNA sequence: TGTGCCAGCTCGCAGGGACAGGGCAGCACTGAAGCTTTCTTT.

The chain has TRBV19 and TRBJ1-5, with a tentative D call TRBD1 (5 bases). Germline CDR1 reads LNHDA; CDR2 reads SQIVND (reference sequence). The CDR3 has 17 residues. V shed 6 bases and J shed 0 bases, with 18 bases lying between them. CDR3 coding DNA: TGTGCCAGTAGACGCGGCGATGGGGCACATAGCAATCAGCCCCAGCATTTT. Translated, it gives CASRRGDGAHSNQPQHF.

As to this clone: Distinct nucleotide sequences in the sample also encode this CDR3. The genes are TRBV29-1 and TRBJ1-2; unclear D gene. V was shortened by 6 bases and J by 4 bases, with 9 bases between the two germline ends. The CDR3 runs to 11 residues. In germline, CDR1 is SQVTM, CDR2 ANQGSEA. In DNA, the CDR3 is TGCAGCGTACGGACTGGCTATGGCTACACCTTC. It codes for CSVRTGYGYTF.

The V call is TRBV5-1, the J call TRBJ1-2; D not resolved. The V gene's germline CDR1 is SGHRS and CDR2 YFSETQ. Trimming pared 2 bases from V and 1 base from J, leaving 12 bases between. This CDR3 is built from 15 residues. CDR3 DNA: TGCGCCAGCAGCTTCCTCCAGGCGGGTAACTATGGCTACACCTTC. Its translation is CASSFLQAGNYGYTF.

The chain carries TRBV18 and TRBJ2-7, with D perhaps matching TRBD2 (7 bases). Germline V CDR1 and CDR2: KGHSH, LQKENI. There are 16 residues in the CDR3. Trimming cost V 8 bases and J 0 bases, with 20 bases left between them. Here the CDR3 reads CASTSRGASFSYEQYF. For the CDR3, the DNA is TGTGCCAGCACGTCACGGGGGGCTTCCTTCTCCTACGAGCAGTACTTC.

The CDR3 nucleotides are TGCAGCGTTGATCCAGGGGGAACTAACTATGGCTACACCTTC. Amino acids: CSVDPGGTNYGYTF. This chain connects TRBV29-1 to TRBJ1-2, with 7 bases aligning to TRBD1. Trimming cost V 3 bases and J 0 bases; bases outside gene matches: 4. Per the germline V gene, CDR1 is SQVTM and CDR2 is ANQGSEA. The CDR3 runs to 14 residues.

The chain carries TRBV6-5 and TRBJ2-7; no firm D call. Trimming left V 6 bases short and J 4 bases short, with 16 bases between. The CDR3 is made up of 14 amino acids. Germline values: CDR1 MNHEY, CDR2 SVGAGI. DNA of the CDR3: TGTGCCAGCAGGCCCACCCTCGTTACTTACGAGCAGTACTTC. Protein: CASRPTLVTYEQYF.

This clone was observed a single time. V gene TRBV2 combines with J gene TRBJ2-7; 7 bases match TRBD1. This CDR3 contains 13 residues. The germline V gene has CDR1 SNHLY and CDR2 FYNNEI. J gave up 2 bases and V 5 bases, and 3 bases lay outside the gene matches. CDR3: CASSRDRTYEQYF. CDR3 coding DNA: TGTGCCAGCAGTCGGGACAGAACCTACGAGCAGTACTTC.

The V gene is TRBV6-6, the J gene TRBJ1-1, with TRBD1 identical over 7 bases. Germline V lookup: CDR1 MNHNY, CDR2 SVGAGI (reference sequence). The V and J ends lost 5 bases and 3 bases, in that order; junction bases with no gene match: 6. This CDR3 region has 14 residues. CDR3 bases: TGTGCCAGCAGTAAACAGGGGTCGGACACTGAAGCTTTCTTT. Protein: CASSKQGSDTEAFF.

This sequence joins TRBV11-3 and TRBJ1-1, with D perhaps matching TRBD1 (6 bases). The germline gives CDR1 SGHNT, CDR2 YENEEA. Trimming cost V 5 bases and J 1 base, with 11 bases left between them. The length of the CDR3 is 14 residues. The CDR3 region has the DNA TGTGCCAGCAGCCAGGGGCGAGGGAACACTGAAGCTTTCTTT. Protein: CASSQGRGNTEAFF.

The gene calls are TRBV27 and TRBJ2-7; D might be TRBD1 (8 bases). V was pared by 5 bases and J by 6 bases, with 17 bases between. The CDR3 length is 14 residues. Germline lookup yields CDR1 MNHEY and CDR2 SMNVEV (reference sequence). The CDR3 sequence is CASSPRTGRAEQYF. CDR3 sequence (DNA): TGTGCCAGCAGTCCCCGGACAGGGAGGGCCGAGCAGTACTTC.

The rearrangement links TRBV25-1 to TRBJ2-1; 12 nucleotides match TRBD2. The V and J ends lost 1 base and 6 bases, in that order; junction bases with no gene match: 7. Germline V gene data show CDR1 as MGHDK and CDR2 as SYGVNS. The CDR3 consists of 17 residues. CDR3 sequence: CASSESPSSGGANEQFF. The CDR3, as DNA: TGTGCCAGCAGTGAATCTCCCTCTAGCGGGGGGGCCAATGAGCAGTTCTTC. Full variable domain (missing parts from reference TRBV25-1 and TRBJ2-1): EADIYQTPRYLVIGTGKKITLECSQTMGHDKMYWYQQDPGMELHLIHYSYGVNSTEKGDLSSESTVSRIRTEHFPLTLESARPSHTSQYLCASSESPSSGGANEQFFGPGTRLTVL.

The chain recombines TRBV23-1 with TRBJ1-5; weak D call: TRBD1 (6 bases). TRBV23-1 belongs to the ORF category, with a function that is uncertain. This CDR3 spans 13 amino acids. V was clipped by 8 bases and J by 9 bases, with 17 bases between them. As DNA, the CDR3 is TGCGCCAGCCGGGGGGCCACCTCTCGGCCCCAGCATTTT. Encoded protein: CASRGATSRPQHF.

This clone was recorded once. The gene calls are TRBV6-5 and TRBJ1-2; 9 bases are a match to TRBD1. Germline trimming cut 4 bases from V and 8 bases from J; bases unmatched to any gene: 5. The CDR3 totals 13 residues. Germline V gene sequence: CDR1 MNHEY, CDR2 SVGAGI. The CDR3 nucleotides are TGTGCCAGCAGTTGGACAGGGGAACACGGCTACACCTTC. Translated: CASSWTGEHGYTF.

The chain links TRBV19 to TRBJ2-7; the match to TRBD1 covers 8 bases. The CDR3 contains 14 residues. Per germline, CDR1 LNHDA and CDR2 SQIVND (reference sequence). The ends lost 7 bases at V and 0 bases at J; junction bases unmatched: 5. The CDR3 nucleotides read TGTGCCAGTACCAAGACAGGGGCCTCCTACGAGCAGTACTTC. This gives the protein CASTKTGASYEQYF. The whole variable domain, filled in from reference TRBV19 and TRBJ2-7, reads DGGITQSPKYLFRKEGQNVTLSCEQNLNHDAMYWYRQDPGQGLRLIYYSQIVNDFQKGDIAEGYSVSREKKESFPLTVTSAQKNPTAFYLCASTKTGASYEQYFGPGTRLTVT.

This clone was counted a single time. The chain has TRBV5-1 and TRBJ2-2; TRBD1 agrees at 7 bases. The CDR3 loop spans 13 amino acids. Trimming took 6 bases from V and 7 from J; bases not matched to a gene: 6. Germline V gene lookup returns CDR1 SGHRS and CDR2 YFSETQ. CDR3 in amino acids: CASNTGESGELFF. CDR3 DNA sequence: TGCGCCAGCAATACAGGGGAAAGCGGGGAGCTGTTTTTT.

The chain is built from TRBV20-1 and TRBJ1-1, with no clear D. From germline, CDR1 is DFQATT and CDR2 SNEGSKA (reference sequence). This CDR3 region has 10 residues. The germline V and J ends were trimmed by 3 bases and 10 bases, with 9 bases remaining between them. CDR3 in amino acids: CSASLGPAFF. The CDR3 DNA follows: TGCAGTGCTAGCCTTGGCCCAGCTTTCTTT.

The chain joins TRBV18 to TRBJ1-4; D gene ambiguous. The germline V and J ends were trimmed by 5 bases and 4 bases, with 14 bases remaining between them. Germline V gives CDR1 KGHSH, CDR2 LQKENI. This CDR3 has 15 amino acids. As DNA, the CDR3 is TGTGCCAGCTCAAGGCGGAAGGCGGATAATGAAAAACTGTTTTTT. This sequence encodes CASSRRKADNEKLFF.

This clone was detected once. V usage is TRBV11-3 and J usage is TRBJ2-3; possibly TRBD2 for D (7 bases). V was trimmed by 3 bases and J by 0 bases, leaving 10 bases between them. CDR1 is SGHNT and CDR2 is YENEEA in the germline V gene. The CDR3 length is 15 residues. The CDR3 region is CASSLGGASTDTQYF. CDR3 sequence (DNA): TGTGCCAGCAGCTTGGGGGGGGCTAGCACAGATACGCAGTATTTT.

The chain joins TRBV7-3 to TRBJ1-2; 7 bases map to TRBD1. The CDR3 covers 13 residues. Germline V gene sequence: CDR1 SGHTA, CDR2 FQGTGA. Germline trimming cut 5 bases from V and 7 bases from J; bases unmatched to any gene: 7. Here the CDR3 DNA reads TGTGCCAGCAGCCCACAGGGGACGAGTGGCTACACCTTC. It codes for CASSPQGTSGYTF.

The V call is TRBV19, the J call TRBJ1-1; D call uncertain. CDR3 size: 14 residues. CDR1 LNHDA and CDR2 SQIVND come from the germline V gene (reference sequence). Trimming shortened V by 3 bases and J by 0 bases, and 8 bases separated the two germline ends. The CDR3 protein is CASSIPGVNTEAFF. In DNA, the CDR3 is TGTGCCAGTAGTATCCCCGGGGTGAACACTGAAGCTTTCTTT.

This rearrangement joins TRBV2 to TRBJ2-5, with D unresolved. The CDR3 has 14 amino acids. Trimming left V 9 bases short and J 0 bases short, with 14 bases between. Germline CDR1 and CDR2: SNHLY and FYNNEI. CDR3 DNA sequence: TGTGCCAGTATCCAGAGCGTAGACCAAGAGACCCAGTACTTC. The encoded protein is CASIQSVDQETQYF.